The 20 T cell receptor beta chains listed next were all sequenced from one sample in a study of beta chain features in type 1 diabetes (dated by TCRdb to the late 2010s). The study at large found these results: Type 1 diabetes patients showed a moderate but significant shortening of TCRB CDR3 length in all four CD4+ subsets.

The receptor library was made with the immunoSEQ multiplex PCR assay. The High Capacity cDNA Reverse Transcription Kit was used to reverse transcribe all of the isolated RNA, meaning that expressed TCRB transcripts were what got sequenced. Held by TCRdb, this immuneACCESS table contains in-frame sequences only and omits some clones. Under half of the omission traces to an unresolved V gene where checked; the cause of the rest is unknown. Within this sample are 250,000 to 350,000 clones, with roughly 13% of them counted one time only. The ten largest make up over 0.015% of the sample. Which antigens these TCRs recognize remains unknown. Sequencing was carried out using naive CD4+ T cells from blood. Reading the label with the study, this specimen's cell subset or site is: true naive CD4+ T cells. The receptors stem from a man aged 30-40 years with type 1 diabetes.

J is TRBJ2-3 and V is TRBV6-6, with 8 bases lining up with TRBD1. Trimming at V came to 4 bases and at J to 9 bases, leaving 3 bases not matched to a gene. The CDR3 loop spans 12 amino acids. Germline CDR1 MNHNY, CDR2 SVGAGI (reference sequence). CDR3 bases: TGTGCCAGCAGTTTAGGACAGGGCACGCAGTATTTT. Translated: CASSLGQGTQYF.

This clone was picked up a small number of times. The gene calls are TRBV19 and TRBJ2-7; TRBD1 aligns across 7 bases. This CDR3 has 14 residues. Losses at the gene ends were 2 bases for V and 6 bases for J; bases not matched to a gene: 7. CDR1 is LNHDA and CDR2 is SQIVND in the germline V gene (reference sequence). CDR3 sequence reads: CASSISPGTAEQYF. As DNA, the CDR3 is TGTGCCAGTAGTATATCCCCCGGGACAGCCGAGCAGTACTTC.

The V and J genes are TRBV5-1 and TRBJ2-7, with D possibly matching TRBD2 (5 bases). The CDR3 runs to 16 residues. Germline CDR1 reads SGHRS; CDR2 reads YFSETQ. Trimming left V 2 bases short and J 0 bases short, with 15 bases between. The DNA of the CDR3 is TGCGCCAGCAGCTTATCTCTAGGACTCAGCTCCTACGAGCAGTACTTC. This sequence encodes CASSLSLGLSSYEQYF.

The CDR3, as DNA: TGTGCCAGCAGCACGGGGGGGAGCTCCTACGAGCAGTACTTC. The encoded protein is CASSTGGSSYEQYF. The chain has TRBV6-5 and TRBJ2-7, with TRBD2 identical over 8 bases. The CDR3 runs to 14 residues. The J segment lost 0 bases and the V segment lost 6 bases, leaving 4 bases of the junction unmatched. CDR1 MNHEY and CDR2 SVGAGI come from the germline V gene.

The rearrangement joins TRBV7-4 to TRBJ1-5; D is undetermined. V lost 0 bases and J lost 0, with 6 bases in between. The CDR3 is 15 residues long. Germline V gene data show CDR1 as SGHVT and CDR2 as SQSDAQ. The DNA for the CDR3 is TGTGCCAGCAGCTTAGCGGCCCATAGCAATCAGCCCCAGCATTTT. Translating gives CASSLAAHSNQPQHF. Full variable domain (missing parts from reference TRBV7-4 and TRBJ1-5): GAGVSQSPRYKVAKRGRDVALRCDSISGHVTLYWYRQTLGQGSEVLTYSQSDAQRDKSGRPSGRFSAERPERSVSTLKIQRTEQGDSAVYLCASSLAAHSNQPQHFGDGTRLSIL.

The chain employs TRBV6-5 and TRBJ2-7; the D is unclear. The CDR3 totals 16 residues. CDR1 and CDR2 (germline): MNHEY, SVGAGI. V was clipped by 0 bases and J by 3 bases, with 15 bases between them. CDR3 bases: TGTGCCAGCAGTTACTCCTTCACCCGACTGGGCTACGAGCAGTACTTC. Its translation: CASSYSFTRLGYEQYF.

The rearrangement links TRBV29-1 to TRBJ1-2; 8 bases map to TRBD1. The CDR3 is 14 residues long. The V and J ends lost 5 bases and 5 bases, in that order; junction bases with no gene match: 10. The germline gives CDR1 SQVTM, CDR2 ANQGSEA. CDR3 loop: CSVLRQGLTYGYTF. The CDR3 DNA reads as TGCAGCGTTTTGAGACAGGGGCTAACTTATGGCTACACCTTC.

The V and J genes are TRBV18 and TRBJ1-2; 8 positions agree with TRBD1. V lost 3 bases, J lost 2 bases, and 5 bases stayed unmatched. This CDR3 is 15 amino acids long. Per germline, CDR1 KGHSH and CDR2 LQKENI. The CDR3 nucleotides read TGTGCCAGCTCACCTCAGGACAGGGCCAACTATGGCTACACCTTC. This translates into CASSPQDRANYGYTF. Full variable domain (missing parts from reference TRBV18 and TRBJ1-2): NAGVMQNPRHLVRRRGQEARLRCSPMKGHSHVYWYRQLPEEGLKFMVYLQKENIIDESGMPKERFSAEFPKEGPSILRIQQVVRGDSAAYFCASSPQDRANYGYTFGSGTRLTVV.

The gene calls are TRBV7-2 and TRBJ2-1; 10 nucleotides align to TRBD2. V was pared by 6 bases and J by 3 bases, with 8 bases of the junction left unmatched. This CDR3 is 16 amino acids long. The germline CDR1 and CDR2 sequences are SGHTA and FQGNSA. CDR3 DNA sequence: TGTGCCAGCAGTTACTCCGGGACTAGCGTCTACAATGAGCAGTTCTTC. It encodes CASSYSGTSVYNEQFF.

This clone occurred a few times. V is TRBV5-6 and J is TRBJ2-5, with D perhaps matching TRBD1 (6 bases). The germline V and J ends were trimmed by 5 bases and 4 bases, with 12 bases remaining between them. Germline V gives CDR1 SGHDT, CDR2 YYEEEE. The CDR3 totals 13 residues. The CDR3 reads CASSFLRGETQYF. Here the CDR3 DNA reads TGTGCCAGCAGTTTCCTCAGGGGAGAGACCCAGTACTTC.

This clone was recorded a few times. CDR3 in amino acids: CASSGLATGELFF. The DNA for the CDR3 is TGTGCCAGCAGCGGACTAGCGACAGGGGAGCTGTTTTTT. This chain links TRBV28 with TRBJ2-2; 9 nucleotides agree with TRBD2. Germline V CDR1 and CDR2: MDHEN, SYDVKM. Trimming took 6 bases from V and 8 from J; bases not matched to a gene: 4. This CDR3 has 13 amino acids. Variable domain in full (rest from reference TRBV28 and TRBJ2-2): DVKVTQSSRYLVKRTGEKVFLECVQDMDHENMFWYRQDPGLGLRLIYFSYDVKMKEKGDIPEGYSVSREKKERFSLILESASTNQTSMYLCASSGLATGELFFGEGSRLTVL.

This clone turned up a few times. The CDR3 is CASSPWTGDSYEQYF. CDR3 in DNA: TGTGCCAGCTCACCCTGGACAGGGGACTCCTACGAGCAGTACTTC. This chain connects TRBV18 to TRBJ2-7; 9 bases fit TRBD1. This CDR3 region has 15 residues. From germline, CDR1 is KGHSH and CDR2 LQKENI. V trimming: 3 bases; J trimming: 0 bases; junction bases outside the gene matches: 3.

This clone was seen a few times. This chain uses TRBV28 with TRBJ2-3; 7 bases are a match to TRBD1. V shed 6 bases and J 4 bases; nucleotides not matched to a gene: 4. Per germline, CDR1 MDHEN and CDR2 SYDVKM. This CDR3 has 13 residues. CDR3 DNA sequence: TGTGCCAGCAGGCCTACAGGGGCAGATACGCAGTATTTT. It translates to CASRPTGADTQYF.

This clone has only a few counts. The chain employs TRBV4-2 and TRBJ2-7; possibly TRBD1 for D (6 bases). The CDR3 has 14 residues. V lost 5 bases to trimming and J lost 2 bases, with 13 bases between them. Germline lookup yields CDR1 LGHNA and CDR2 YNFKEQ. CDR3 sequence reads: CASSGRDKPYEQYF. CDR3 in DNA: TGTGCCAGCAGCGGACGGGACAAGCCCTACGAGCAGTACTTC.

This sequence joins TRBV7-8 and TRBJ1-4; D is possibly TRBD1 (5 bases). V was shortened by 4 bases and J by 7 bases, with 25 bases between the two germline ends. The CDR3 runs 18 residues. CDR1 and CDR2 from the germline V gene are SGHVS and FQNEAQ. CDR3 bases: TGTGCCAGCAGCTCGCGGTTTAGGGCTCGGGAGAGGGGTGAAAAACTGTTTTTT. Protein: CASSSRFRARERGEKLFF.

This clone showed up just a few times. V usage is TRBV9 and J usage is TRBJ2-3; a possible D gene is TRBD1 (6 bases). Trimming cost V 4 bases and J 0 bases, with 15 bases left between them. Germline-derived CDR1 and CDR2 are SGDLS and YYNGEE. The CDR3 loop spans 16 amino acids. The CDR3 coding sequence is TGTGCCAGCAGCCCCAGGGGTTATGCTAGCACAGATACGCAGTATTTT. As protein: CASSPRGYASTDTQYF. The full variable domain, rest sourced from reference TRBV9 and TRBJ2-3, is DSGVTQTPKHLITATGQRVTLRCSPRSGDLSVYWYQQSLDQGLQFLIQYYNGEERAKGNILERFSAQQFPDLHSELNLSSLELGDSALYFCASSPRGYASTDTQYFGPGTRLTVL.

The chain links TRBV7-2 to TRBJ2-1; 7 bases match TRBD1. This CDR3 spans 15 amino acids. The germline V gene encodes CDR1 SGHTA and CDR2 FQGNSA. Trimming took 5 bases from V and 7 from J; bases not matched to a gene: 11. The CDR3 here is CASSPPPGTANEQFF. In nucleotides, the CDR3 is TGTGCCAGCAGCCCACCTCCCGGGACAGCTAATGAGCAGTTCTTC.

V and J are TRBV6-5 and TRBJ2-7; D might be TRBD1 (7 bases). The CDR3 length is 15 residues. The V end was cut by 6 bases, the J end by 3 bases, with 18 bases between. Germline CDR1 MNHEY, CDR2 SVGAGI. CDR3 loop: CASRFTGEAVYEQYF. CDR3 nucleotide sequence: TGTGCCAGCAGATTTACAGGGGAGGCAGTCTACGAGCAGTACTTC.

CDR3 residues: CASSLISGGYEQYF. In DNA form, the CDR3 reads TGTGCCAGCAGTTTAATAAGCGGAGGCTACGAGCAGTACTTC. The V and J genes are TRBV28 and TRBJ2-7; D is possibly TRBD2 (5 bases). The CDR3 covers 14 residues. Germline-derived CDR1 and CDR2 are MDHEN and SYDVKM. Deletions cut 2 bases from V and 3 bases from J, with 11 bases between.

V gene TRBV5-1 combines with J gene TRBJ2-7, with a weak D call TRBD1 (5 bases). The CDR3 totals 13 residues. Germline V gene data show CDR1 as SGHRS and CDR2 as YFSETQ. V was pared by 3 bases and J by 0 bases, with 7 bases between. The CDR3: CASSSDSSYEQYF. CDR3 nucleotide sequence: TGCGCCAGCAGCTCCGACAGCTCCTACGAGCAGTACTTC.